This T cell receptor (beta chain) was documented in a study of T cell clones after liver transplantation. Study-wide results and limits: Migration into the graft, not deletion, may explain lost graft donor-reactive T cells.

CDR1 and CDR2 (germline): SGHTA, FQGNSA. The CDR3 runs 14 residues. Trimming cost V 1 base and J 4 bases, with 8 bases left between them. Produced via immunoSEQ multiplex PCR; TCRdb's table is partial and in-frame only. Among roughly 72,000 clones listed, around 84% were seen once. Comment on this clone: The antigen is not known.

The sequence was obtained from a human patient who received a liver transplant. A share of the T cells may be of graft donor origin. The V call is TRBV7-2, the J call TRBJ1-5; possibly TRBD1 for D (5 bases). This specimen consisted of CD4+ T cells from blood, obtained around 50 months after liver transplant. The CDR3 spells CASSLVPGNQPQHF. CDR3 in DNA: TGTGCCAGCAGCTTAGTGCCAGGGAATCAGCCCCAGCATTTT.